This TCR beta chain was identified in a study of cytomegalovirus exposure and HLA in healthy donors. Overall study: HLA-typed donors were the source of about 85 million unique TCRs held in an early data release. General study results and limits: Most TCR sequences were uncommon, yet certain public TCRs appeared in many donors.

In regard to this clone: Its antigen is not identified. The CDR3 does not close with the conserved phenylalanine or tryptophan, likely indicating a read error.

With 60 Vbeta and 13 Jbeta primers, the PCR was carried out. Sequenced by immunoSEQ multiplex PCR; TCRdb stores in-frame clones only, minus some. The table lists about 76,000 clones, 73% of them singletons. Sequencing was carried out using PBMCs. The sequence came from a woman aged 40 to 50 in good health and CMV-seropositive.

CDR3 sequence: CASSLESSGTPYDQYC. DNA of the CDR3: TGTGCCAGCAGCTTAGAGAGTAGCGGGACCCCCTACGATCAGTACTGC. The genes are TRBV7-9 and TRBJ2-7; 8 bases agree with TRBD2. From germline, CDR1 is SEHNR and CDR2 FQNEAQ (reference sequence). The CDR3 covers 16 residues.